This T cell receptor beta chain was sequenced in a study of T cells in Graves' hyperthyroidism and ophthalmopathy. The CDR3 runs 14 residues. Trimming shortened V by 0 bases and J by 9 bases, and 14 bases separated the two germline ends. Germline values: CDR1 LGHDT, CDR2 YNNKEL (reference sequence). Researchers amplified the TCR beta CDR3 regions from RNA transcripts. During a first-round RT-PCR of the TCR CDR3, the HTBI primer set was used. Each CDR3 protein gets one entry after TCRdb re-called the multiplex PCR reads with MiXCR. The sample holds more than 300,000 distinct CDR3 sequences, 13% seen once. Many counts were recorded for this clonotype. Not enrolled were patients with uncontrolled infection, other autoimmune disease, pregnancy or lactation. Thyroid ultrasound and orbital computed tomography, with clinical symptoms and serum thyroxine and TRAb, informed diagnoses.

The rearrangement uses TRBV3-1 and TRBJ1-2; D may be TRBD1 (6 bases). The sequence was obtained from a woman aged 18-29 years with Graves' hyperthyroidism. The sample was blood. CDR3 nucleotides: TGTGCCAGCAGCCAAGATCCGTGGACAGAGAGCTACACCTTC. It yields the protein CASSQDPWTESYTF.